Listed here is a single T cell receptor (beta chain). Its antigen remains unidentified. CDR3 length: 15 residues. The germline V gene encodes CDR1 MNHEY and CDR2 SVGAGI. Trimming pared 6 bases from V and 1 base from J, leaving 15 bases between. Attached unique molecular identifiers marked individual cDNA molecules. MiXCR was run by TCRdb on the 5' RACE reads, yielding one entry per CDR3 protein. The top ten hold under 9% of the sample, which has fewer than 110,000 distinct CDR3 sequences, around 10% seen once. This sample stems from a study of early T cells in non-severe SARS-CoV-2 infection. Overall study: Chains from this unsorted whole-blood bulk RNA could not be paired.

Findings of the study overall: Lookups in VDJdb leaned toward anti-spike CD8 responses and missed private and CD4 specificities.

This rearrangement joins TRBV6-5 to TRBJ1-1; D remains ambiguous. The sequence derives from an adult who was a healthcare worker with PCR-confirmed SARS-CoV-2 infection or an uninfected control (not recorded which). The sequenced sample consisted of whole blood. The CDR3 loop reads CASRNFSKANTEAFF. CDR3 nucleotides: TGTGCCAGCAGGAACTTTAGCAAAGCGAACACTGAAGCTTTCTTT.